This T cell receptor beta chain emerged from a study of T-cell memory formation after mild COVID-19. The germline V gene has CDR1 MDHEN and CDR2 SYDVKM. Trimming took off 6 bases at V and 10 bases at J, with 16 bases between the two ends. This CDR3 spans 14 amino acids. Amplification by 5'RACE using constant-segment primers produced TCR alpha and TCR beta cDNA libraries that carried sample barcodes and UMIs. TCRdb redid the calling of the 5' RACE reads with MiXCR, one entry per CDR3 protein. This sample carries more than 300,000 distinct CDR3 sequences, less than 25% of them seen once, and the ten largest clones take roughly 21%. Study-wide results and caveats: Some clones that responded turned up in pre-infection memory, which suggests that cross-reactive memory joined in. Second-wave clones that peaked on day 37 lacked confirmed SARS-CoV-2 specificity.

This clonotype turned up a few times. What it binds is unknown. The chain has TRBV28 and TRBJ1-6; TRBD1 might be the D (5 bases). This clonotype was sampled from a man between 18 and 29 years old who had mild COVID-19 (a few samples of this study predate the infection). Cell type and time point are not known. Material: PBMCs or a T cell subset sorted from them (not recorded which). The CDR3 coding sequence is TGTGCCAGCAGCCCGGACACGGCAGGATCACCCCTCCACTTT. Amino acids: CASSPDTAGSPLHF.